These 4 T cell receptor beta chains were all obtained from the same sample, sequenced in a study of T cells in Graves' hyperthyroidism and ophthalmopathy. Amplification of TCR beta CDR3 regions used RNA as the template. First-round RT-PCR targeting the TCR CDR3 was performed with the HTBI primer set. TCRdb passed the multiplex PCR reads through MiXCR, listing each CDR3 protein once. Among approximately 630,000 distinct CDR3 sequences, 15% to 20% were seen once, and the ten largest hold around 3.9%. The sequenced sample consisted of blood. The receptors were sampled from a woman aged 30 to 39 with Graves' hyperthyroidism.

This clonotype was counted at least ten times. This chain connects TRBV6-5 to TRBJ2-2, with TRBD2 as a possible D gene (5 bases). The CDR3 is 16 amino acids. Germline V gene lookup returns CDR1 MNHEY and CDR2 SVGAGI. Trimming removed 1 base from V and 6 bases from J, with 15 bases in between. The CDR3 spells CASSYLTGRLSGELFF. DNA for the CDR3: TGTGCCAGCAGTTACTTGACGGGAAGATTGTCCGGGGAGCTGTTTTTT.

This clonotype was counted many times. The V and J genes are TRBV27 and TRBJ2-7; D is undetermined. The CDR3 loop spans 15 amino acids. With 3 bases removed from V and 2 bases from J, the gap between germline ends came to 14 bases. The V gene's germline CDR1 is MNHEY and CDR2 SMNVEV (reference sequence). CDR3 bases: TGTGCCAGCAGTTTTAGGCGGAACCCTACCTACGAGCAGTACTTC. Its protein is CASSFRRNPTYEQYF.

At least ten counts were recorded for this clonotype. The rearrangement uses TRBV12-3 or TRBV12-4 and TRBJ2-3; D may be TRBD2 (6 bases). The V and J ends lost 9 bases and 3 bases respectively, with 16 bases between them. This CDR3 spans 14 amino acids. Written as DNA, the CDR3 is TGTGCCAGTTCTCGGGAGTTGAGGACAGATACGCAGTATTTT. Translated, it gives CASSRELRTDTQYF.

V usage is TRBV20-1 and J usage is TRBJ1-3; 11 bases agree with TRBD1. This CDR3 has 13 amino acids. CDR1 is DFQATT, CDR2 SNEGSKA, per germline (reference sequence). Trimming cost V 6 bases and J 8 bases; bases outside gene matches: 6. CDR3 coding DNA: TGCAGTGCCCAGGGACAGGGGGTTGACACCATATATTTT. Translating it yields CSAQGQGVDTIYF.